This T cell receptor beta chain was retrieved from a study of Ad26.COV2.S vaccination and SARS-CoV-2 variants. Profiled with immunoSEQ multiplex PCR; TCRdb holds only in-frame clones, not every one. This sample yields 500,000 or so clones, of which about 83% are seen a single time; about 13% belongs to the top ten. Study-wide results and caveats: In vaccinated individuals, spike-specific CD8+ and CD4+ T cell responses reportedly displayed substantial breadth.

Treatment indicated: 19 received Ad26.COV2.S at low or high dose, single or two shots; 5 received placebo; per-sample allocation not given. Sampling happened 63 days after the first vaccine or placebo injection. The vaccine antigen was prefusion-stabilized Wuhan SARS-CoV-2 spike. Germline loops: CDR1 MGHRA, CDR2 YSYEKL. This CDR3 has 15 amino acids. A few counts support this clone. The antigen remains unidentified. At one end the junction does not follow the germline gene, possibly because of a read error. This sample comprised peripheral blood, obtained in a trial of Ad26.COV2.S vaccine versus placebo. V and J are TRBV4-1 and TRBJ2-1, with D maybe TRBD2 (5 bases). The TCR sequence derives from a person between 18 and 59 years old who received the Ad26.COV2.S COVID-19 vaccine or a placebo. This CDR3 reads CASRHRDAGPYEQFF. CDR3 bases: TGCGCCAGCCGCCACCGAGACGCGGGCCCGTATGAGCAGTTCTTC.